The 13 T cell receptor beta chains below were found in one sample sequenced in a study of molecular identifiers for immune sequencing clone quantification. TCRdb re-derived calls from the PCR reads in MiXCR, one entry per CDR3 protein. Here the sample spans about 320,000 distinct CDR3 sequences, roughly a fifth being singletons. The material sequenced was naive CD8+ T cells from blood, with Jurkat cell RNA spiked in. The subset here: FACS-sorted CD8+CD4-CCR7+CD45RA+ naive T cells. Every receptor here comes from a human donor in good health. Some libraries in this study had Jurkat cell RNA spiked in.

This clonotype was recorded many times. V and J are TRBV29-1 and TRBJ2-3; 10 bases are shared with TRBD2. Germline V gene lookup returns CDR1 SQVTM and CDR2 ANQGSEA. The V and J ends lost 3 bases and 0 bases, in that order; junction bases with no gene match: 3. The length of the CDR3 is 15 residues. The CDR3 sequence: CSVDGTSESTDTQYF. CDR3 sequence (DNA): TGCAGCGTTGACGGGACTAGCGAGAGCACAGATACGCAGTATTTT.

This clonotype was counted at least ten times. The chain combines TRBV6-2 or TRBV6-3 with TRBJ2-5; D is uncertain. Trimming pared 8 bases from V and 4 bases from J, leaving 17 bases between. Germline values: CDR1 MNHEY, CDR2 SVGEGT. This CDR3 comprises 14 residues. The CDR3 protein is CASGRNVEAETQYF. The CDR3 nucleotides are TGTGCCAGCGGACGGAATGTAGAGGCAGAGACCCAGTACTTC.

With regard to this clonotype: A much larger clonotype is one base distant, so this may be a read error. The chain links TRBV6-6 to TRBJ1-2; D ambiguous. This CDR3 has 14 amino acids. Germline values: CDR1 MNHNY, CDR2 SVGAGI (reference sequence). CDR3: CASIPTETNYGYAF. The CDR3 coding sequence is TGTGCCAGCATCCCGACTGAAACTAACTATGGCTACGCCTTC.

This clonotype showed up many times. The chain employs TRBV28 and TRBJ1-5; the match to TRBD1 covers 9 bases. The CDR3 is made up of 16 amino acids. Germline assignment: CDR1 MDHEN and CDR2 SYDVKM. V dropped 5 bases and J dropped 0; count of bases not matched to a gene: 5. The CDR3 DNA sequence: TGTGCCAGCAGTGATGGACAGGGGCTTAGCAATCAGCCCCAGCATTTT. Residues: CASSDGQGLSNQPQHF. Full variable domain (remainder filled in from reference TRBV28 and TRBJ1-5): DVKVTQSSRYLVKRTGEKVFLECVQDMDHENMFWYRQDPGLGLRLIYFSYDVKMKEKGDIPEGYSVSREKKERFSLILESASTNQTSMYLCASSDGQGLSNQPQHFGDGTRLSIL.

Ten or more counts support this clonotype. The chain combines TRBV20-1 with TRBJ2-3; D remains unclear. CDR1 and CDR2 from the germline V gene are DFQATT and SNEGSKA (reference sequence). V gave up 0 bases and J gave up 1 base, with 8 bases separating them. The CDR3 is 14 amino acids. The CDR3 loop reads CSARDARGTDTQYF. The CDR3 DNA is TGCAGTGCTAGAGATGCTAGGGGCACAGATACGCAGTATTTT.

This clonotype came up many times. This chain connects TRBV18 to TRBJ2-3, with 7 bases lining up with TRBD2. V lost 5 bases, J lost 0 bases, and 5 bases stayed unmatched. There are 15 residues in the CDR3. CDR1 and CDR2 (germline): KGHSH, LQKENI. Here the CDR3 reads CASSAGTISTDTQYF. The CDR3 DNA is TGTGCCAGCTCAGCCGGGACTATCAGCACAGATACGCAGTATTTT.

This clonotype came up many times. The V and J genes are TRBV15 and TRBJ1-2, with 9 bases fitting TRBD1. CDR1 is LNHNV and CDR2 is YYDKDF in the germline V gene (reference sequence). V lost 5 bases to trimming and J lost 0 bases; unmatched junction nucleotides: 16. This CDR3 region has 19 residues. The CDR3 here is CATSGSYGQGFGPNYGYTF. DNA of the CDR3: TGTGCCACCAGCGGGAGCTACGGACAGGGGTTTGGTCCTAACTATGGCTACACCTTC. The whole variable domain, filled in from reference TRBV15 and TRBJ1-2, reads DAMVIQNPRYQVTQFGKPVTLSCSQTLNHNVMYWYQQKSSQAPKLLFHYYDKDFNNEADTPDNFQSRRPNTSFCFLDIRSPGLGDTAMYLCATSGSYGQGFGPNYGYTFGSGTRLTVV.

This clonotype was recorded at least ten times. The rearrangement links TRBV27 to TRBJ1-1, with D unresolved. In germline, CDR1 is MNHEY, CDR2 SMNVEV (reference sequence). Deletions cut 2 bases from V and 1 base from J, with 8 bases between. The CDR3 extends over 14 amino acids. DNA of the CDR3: TGTGCCAGCAGTTTAAATGGCAAGAACACTGAAGCTTTCTTT. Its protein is CASSLNGKNTEAFF.

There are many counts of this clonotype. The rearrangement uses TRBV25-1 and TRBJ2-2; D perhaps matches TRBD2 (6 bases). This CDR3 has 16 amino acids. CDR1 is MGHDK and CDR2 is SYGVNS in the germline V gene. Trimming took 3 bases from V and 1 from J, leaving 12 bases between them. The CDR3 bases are TGTGCCAGCAGTGATTCTACGCGGGAGAACACCGGGGAGCTGTTTTTT. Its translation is CASSDSTRENTGELFF.

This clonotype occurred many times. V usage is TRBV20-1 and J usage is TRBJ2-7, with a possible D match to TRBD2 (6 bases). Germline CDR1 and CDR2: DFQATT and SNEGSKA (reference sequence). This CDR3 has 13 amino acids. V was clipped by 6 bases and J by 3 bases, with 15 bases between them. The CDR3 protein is CSAGMTSNYEQYF. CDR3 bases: TGCAGTGCCGGAATGACTAGTAACTACGAGCAGTACTTC.

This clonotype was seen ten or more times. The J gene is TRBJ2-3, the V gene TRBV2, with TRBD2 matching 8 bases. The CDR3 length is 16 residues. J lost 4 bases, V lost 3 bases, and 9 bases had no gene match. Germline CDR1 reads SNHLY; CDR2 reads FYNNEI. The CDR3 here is CASSDLASGYSDTQYF. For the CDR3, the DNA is TGTGCCAGCAGTGACCTGGCTAGCGGGTATTCAGATACGCAGTATTTT.

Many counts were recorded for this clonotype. The CDR3: CASSKDRSLNQPQHF. The DNA for the CDR3 is TGTGCCAGCAGTAAGGACAGGTCTCTCAATCAGCCCCAGCATTTT. J is TRBJ1-5 and V is TRBV27; 7 bases are shared with TRBD1. With V trimmed by 5 bases and J by 3 bases, 7 bases remained unmatched. The CDR3 has 15 amino acids. Germline lookup yields CDR1 MNHEY and CDR2 SMNVEV (reference sequence).

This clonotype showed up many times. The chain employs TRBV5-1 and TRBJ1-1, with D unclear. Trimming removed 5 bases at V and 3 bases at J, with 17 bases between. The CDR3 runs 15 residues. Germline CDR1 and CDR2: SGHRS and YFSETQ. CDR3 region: CASSVLGSKDTEAFF. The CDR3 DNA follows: TGCGCCAGCAGTGTGCTGGGATCAAAGGACACTGAAGCTTTCTTT.